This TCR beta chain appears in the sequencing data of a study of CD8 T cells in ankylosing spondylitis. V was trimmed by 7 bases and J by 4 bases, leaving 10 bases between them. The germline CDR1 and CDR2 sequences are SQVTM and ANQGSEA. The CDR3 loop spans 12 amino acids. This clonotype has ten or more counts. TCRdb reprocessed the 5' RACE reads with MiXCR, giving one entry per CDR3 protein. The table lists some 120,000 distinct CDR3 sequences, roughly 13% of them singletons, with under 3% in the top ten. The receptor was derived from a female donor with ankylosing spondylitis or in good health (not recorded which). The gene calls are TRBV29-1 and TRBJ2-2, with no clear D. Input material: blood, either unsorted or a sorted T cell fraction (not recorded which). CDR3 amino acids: CSAPLATGELFF. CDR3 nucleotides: TGCAGCGCCCCCCTCGCCACCGGGGAGCTGTTTTTT.